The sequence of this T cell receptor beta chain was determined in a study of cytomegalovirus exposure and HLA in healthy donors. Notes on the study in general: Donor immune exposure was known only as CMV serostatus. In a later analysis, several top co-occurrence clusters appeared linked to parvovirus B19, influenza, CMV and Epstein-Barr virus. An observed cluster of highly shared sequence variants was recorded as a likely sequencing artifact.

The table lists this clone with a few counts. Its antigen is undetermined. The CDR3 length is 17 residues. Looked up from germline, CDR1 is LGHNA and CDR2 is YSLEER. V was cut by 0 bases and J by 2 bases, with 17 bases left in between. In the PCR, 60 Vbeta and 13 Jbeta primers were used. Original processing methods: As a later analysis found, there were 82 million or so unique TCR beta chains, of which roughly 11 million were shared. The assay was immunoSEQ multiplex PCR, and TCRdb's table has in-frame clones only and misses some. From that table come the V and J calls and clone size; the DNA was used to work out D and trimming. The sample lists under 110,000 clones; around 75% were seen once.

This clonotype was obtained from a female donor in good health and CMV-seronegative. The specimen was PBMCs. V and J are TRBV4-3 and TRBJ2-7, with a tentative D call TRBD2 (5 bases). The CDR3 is CASSQDLGGGATYEQYF. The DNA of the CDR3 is TGCGCCAGCAGCCAAGATCTTGGCGGAGGTGCCACCTACGAGCAGTACTTC.